Listed here are 27 T cell receptor beta chains from one sample, sequenced in a study of T cells after yellow fever vaccination. TCRdb processed the 5' RACE reads anew with MiXCR; each CDR3 protein has one entry. The sample yields hundreds of thousands of distinct CDR3 sequences, roughly 14% seen once. This specimen was PBMCs, taken on the day of the yellow fever booster vaccination. Receptors were obtained from a man between 25 and 39 years old who received the YFV17D yellow fever vaccine.

V gene TRBV30 combines with J gene TRBJ2-1; 8 bases match TRBD2. The V gene's germline CDR1 is GTSNPN and CDR2 SVGIG (reference sequence). V lost 0 bases, J lost 4 bases, and 2 bases stayed unmatched. CDR3 length equals 14 residues. CDR3 protein: CAWSVLAEYNEQFF. In DNA form, the CDR3 reads TGTGCCTGGAGTGTACTAGCGGAGTACAATGAGCAGTTCTTC.

In DNA form, the CDR3 reads TGTGCCAGCAGCTCTAGACAGAAAACTAGCGGGAGCTCCTACAATGAGCAGTTCTTC. Its protein is CASSSRQKTSGSSYNEQFF. The rearrangement uses TRBV11-2 and TRBJ2-1; TRBD2 agrees at 11 bases. J was trimmed by 0 bases and V by 4 bases; bases with no gene match: 11. Germline assignment: CDR1 SGHAT and CDR2 FQNNGV. This CDR3 contains 19 residues.

The chain links TRBV15 to TRBJ2-4; possible D gene TRBD1, 5 bases. CDR1 is LNHNV, CDR2 YYDKDF, per germline (reference sequence). Trimming pared 5 bases from V and 6 bases from J, leaving 14 bases between. This CDR3 has 14 amino acids. The CDR3, as DNA: TGTGCCACCAGCGCCGCAGGGTCTGGAAACATTCAGTACTTC. This codes for CATSAAGSGNIQYF.

This rearrangement joins TRBV12-3 or TRBV12-4 to TRBJ2-7, with 9 bases lining up with TRBD2. V trimming: 4 bases; J trimming: 5 bases; junction bases outside the gene matches: 18. This CDR3 region has 18 residues. CDR3 in amino acids: CASSSGMAARGRANEQYF. The CDR3 DNA is TGTGCCAGCAGTTCCGGAATGGCTGCGCGCGGGAGGGCCAACGAGCAGTACTTC.

This clonotype was detected only a few times. This rearrangement joins TRBV6-5 to TRBJ2-5; tentatively, D is TRBD1 (5 bases). Trimming shortened V by 0 bases and J by 5 bases, and 16 bases separated the two germline ends. In germline, CDR1 is MNHEY, CDR2 SVGAGI. This CDR3 is 16 amino acids long. CDR3 DNA sequence: TGTGCCAGCAGTTACTCAGGGAAAAGGGGATACGAGACCCAGTACTTC. Its protein product is CASSYSGKRGYETQYF.

The chain combines TRBV18 with TRBJ1-5; 9 bases are shared with TRBD1. CDR3 length: 15 residues. V lost 3 bases, J lost 7 bases, and 7 bases stayed unmatched. Per the germline V gene, CDR1 is KGHSH and CDR2 is LQKENI. The CDR3 is CASSPPGQGRQPQHF. The CDR3 DNA is TGTGCCAGCTCACCCCCGGGACAGGGTCGCCAGCCCCAGCATTTT. Based on the CDR3 plus reference TRBV18 and TRBJ1-5, the full variable domain is NAGVMQNPRHLVRRRGQEARLRCSPMKGHSHVYWYRQLPEEGLKFMVYLQKENIIDESGMPKERFSAEFPKEGPSILRIQQVVRGDSAAYFCASSPPGQGRQPQHFGDGTRLSIL.

This clonotype occurred a few times. This sequence joins TRBV6-1 and TRBJ2-1; TRBD2 aligns across 9 bases. The CDR3 extends over 13 amino acids. Germline V gives CDR1 MNHNS, CDR2 SASEGT. The V segment lost 5 bases and the J segment 9 bases; nucleotides outside the gene matches: 5. CDR3 DNA: TGTGCCAGCAGTCCTAGCGGGACAAGTGAGCAGTTCTTC. Residues: CASSPSGTSEQFF.

The rearrangement uses TRBV7-6 and TRBJ2-5; possible D gene TRBD2, 5 bases. Germline CDR1 and CDR2: SGHVS and FNYEAQ. The CDR3 runs 14 residues. The V end lost 1 base, the J end lost 3 bases, and 9 bases lay between the germline ends. The CDR3 here is CASSLVDGKETQYF. The CDR3 nucleotides are TGTGCCAGCAGCTTAGTGGACGGGAAAGAGACCCAGTACTTC.

This clonotype was found a few times. V usage is TRBV5-4 and J usage is TRBJ2-3, with D uncertain. The CDR3 consists of 12 residues. The germline CDR1 and CDR2 sequences are SGHNT and YYREEE (reference sequence). Trimming cost V 3 bases and J 4 bases, with 6 bases left between them. This CDR3 is CASSSIPDTQYF. DNA for the CDR3: TGTGCCAGCAGCTCGATCCCAGATACGCAGTATTTT.

This clonotype has more than one count but fewer than ten. This chain uses TRBV7-2 with TRBJ1-1; no firm D call. The CDR3 contains 14 residues. Germline assignment: CDR1 SGHTA and CDR2 FQGNSA. V lost 2 bases and J 3 bases, leaving 10 bases between the germline ends. The CDR3 loop reads CASSLFSGYTEAFF. DNA of the CDR3: TGTGCCAGCAGCTTATTTTCGGGGTACACTGAAGCTTTCTTT.

In its sample, this clonotype was seen a few times. The chain is built from TRBV10-2 and TRBJ1-3; a weak D match, TRBD1 (5 bases). Per germline, CDR1 WSHSY and CDR2 SAAADI. This CDR3 spans 14 amino acids. Trimming removed 5 bases from V and 4 bases from J, with 12 bases in between. The CDR3 sequence: CASSPRGGGNTIYF. The CDR3 nucleotides are TGCGCCAGCAGTCCCCGGGGCGGCGGAAACACCATATATTTT.

The chain combines TRBV28 with TRBJ2-7; TRBD1 matches 7 bases. Germline CDR1 MDHEN, CDR2 SYDVKM. V lost 6 bases, J lost 3 bases, and 8 bases stayed unmatched. The CDR3 covers 14 residues. The DNA for the CDR3 is TGTGCCAGCAGCCGACCGGGACAGCTCTACGAGCAGTACTTC. It codes for CASSRPGQLYEQYF.

Only a few counts were recorded for this clonotype. This chain links TRBV3-1 with TRBJ1-1, with 7 positions matching TRBD1. CDR1 and CDR2 (germline): LGHDT, YNNKEL (reference sequence). V lost 3 bases, J lost 0 bases, and 4 bases stayed unmatched. The CDR3 spans 15 residues. The CDR3 is CASSHRQGMNTEAFF. The CDR3 nucleotides read TGTGCCAGCAGCCATAGACAGGGAATGAACACTGAAGCTTTCTTT. The complete variable domain, with remaining parts taken from reference TRBV3-1 and TRBJ1-1, reads DTAVSQTPKYLVTQMGNDKSIKCEQNLGHDTMYWYKQDSKKFLKIMFSYNNKELIINETVPNRFSPKSPDKAHLNLHINSLELGDSAVYFCASSHRQGMNTEAFFGQGTRLTVV.

The chain carries TRBV5-4 and TRBJ2-2; D perhaps matches TRBD2 (6 bases). This CDR3 spans 13 amino acids. Trimming cost V 4 bases and J 5 bases, with 9 bases left between them. CDR1 and CDR2 from the germline V gene are SGHNT and YYREEE (reference sequence). The CDR3 DNA reads TGTGCCAGCAGCGTGGAGGGGACCGGGGAGCTGTTTTTT. It is translated as CASSVEGTGELFF.

The chain has TRBV7-2 and TRBJ2-5; D may be TRBD2 (6 bases). Germline V gene data show CDR1 as SGHTA and CDR2 as FQGNSA. The length of the CDR3 is 13 residues. V gave up 2 bases and J gave up 9 bases, with 13 bases separating them. As DNA, the CDR3 is TGTGCCAGCAGCTTATCCGACGGGGAGGCCCAGTACTTC. Its translation: CASSLSDGEAQYF. The full variable domain, its missing parts supplied by reference TRBV7-2 and TRBJ2-5, is GAGVSQSPSNKVTEKGKDVELRCDPISGHTALYWYRQSLGQGLEFLIYFQGNSAPDKSGLPSDRFSAERTGGSVSTLTIQRTQQEDSAVYLCASSLSDGEAQYFGPGTRLLVL.

This clonotype was counted between two and nine times. The chain couples TRBV2 to TRBJ2-1, with D maybe TRBD2 (6 bases). CDR1 is SNHLY, CDR2 FYNNEI, per germline. The CDR3 is made up of 14 amino acids. V lost 6 bases to trimming and J lost 6 bases, with 15 bases between them. The CDR3: CASRGGTVSNEQFF. The CDR3 DNA reads TGTGCCAGCAGGGGGGGTACCGTGTCCAATGAGCAGTTCTTC. Combining the CDR3 with reference TRBV2 and TRBJ2-1 gives the whole variable domain EPEVTQTPSHQVTQMGQEVILRCVPISNHLYFYWYRQILGQKVEFLVSFYNNEISEKSEIFDDQFSVERPDGSNFTLKIRSTKLEDSAMYFCASRGGTVSNEQFFGPGTRLTVL.

The chain has TRBV12-3 or TRBV12-4 and TRBJ2-4; the D is unclear. Trimming shortened V by 1 base and J by 1 base, and 8 bases separated the two germline ends. The CDR3 extends over 15 amino acids. CDR3 sequence reads: CASSLVQLAKNIQYF. The CDR3 coding sequence is TGTGCCAGCAGTTTAGTCCAGTTGGCCAAAAACATTCAGTACTTC.

The J gene is TRBJ2-5, the V gene TRBV7-6; no clear D gene. This CDR3 region has 13 residues. V shed 0 bases and J shed 5 bases, with 7 bases lying between them. Germline CDR1 is SGHVS and CDR2 is FNYEAQ. The DNA of the CDR3 is TGTGCCAGCAGCTTAGCGATGGGGGAGACCCAGTACTTC. Its protein is CASSLAMGETQYF.

This rearrangement joins TRBV6-5 to TRBJ2-1; possibly TRBD1 or TRBD2 for D (5 bases each). Germline CDR1 is MNHEY and CDR2 is SVGAGI. The CDR3 runs to 16 residues. V shed 0 bases and J shed 4 bases, with 13 bases lying between them. CDR3 protein: CASSYSGLGVYNEQFF. CDR3 coding DNA: TGTGCCAGCAGTTACTCGGGGCTGGGGGTTTACAATGAGCAGTTCTTC.

Ten or more counts support this clonotype. The rearrangement links TRBV19 to TRBJ2-7, with D hard to call. V gave up 3 bases and J gave up 5 bases, with 17 bases separating them. The germline V gene encodes CDR1 LNHDA and CDR2 SQIVND (reference sequence). The CDR3 has 15 residues. The CDR3 bases are TGTGCCAGTAGTATGGGCGTTCCCCTAGGGAACGAGCAGTACTTC. This gives the protein CASSMGVPLGNEQYF.

This clonotype was detected only a few times. The chain uses TRBV20-1 and TRBJ2-1, with 9 bases identical to TRBD2. CDR1 is DFQATT, CDR2 SNEGSKA, per germline (reference sequence). The CDR3 is made up of 15 amino acids. Germline trimming cut 6 bases from V and 5 bases from J; bases unmatched to any gene: 11. CDR3 loop: CSAPQTSGGNNEQFF. The CDR3 DNA follows: TGCAGTGCGCCTCAGACTAGCGGCGGGAACAATGAGCAGTTCTTC.

This clonotype was detected only a few times. V usage is TRBV7-9 and J usage is TRBJ2-7; the D is unclear. V shed 2 bases and J shed 3 bases, with 8 bases lying between them. CDR1 is SEHNR, CDR2 FQNEAQ, per germline (reference sequence). The CDR3 runs 13 residues. The DNA of the CDR3 is TGTGCCAGCAGCTTAAATGGGTACTACGAGCAGTACTTC. Translating gives CASSLNGYYEQYF.

The genes are TRBV20-1 and TRBJ2-5, with 8 bases aligning to TRBD2. V trimming: 3 bases; J trimming: 4 bases; junction bases outside the gene matches: 7. The CDR3 is made up of 14 amino acids. Germline values: CDR1 DFQATT, CDR2 SNEGSKA (reference sequence). The CDR3 here is CSARSAGVLETQYF. CDR3 DNA sequence: TGCAGTGCTAGGTCAGCGGGAGTGTTAGAGACCCAGTACTTC.

This clonotype was detected a few times. The V and J genes are TRBV2 and TRBJ1-4, with D unresolved. The V end lost 1 base, the J end lost 12 bases, and 12 bases lay between the germline ends. The CDR3 is 13 residues long. Per germline, CDR1 SNHLY and CDR2 FYNNEI. For the CDR3, the DNA is TGTGCCAGCAGTGAAGGGGGTTGGGTGGAACTGTTTTTT. As protein: CASSEGGWVELFF.

This clonotype came up a few times. This chain links TRBV5-1 with TRBJ2-3; D not certain. The CDR3 consists of 17 residues. The germline CDR1 and CDR2 sequences are SGHRS and YFSETQ. Trimming shortened V by 0 bases and J by 1 base, and 15 bases separated the two germline ends. CDR3: CASSLVFYSPGTDTQYF. The CDR3 DNA follows: TGCGCCAGCAGCTTGGTCTTTTATAGTCCTGGCACAGATACGCAGTATTTT.

The chain joins TRBV20-1 to TRBJ2-1, with D perhaps TRBD2 (6 bases). From germline, CDR1 is DFQATT and CDR2 SNEGSKA (reference sequence). This CDR3 is built from 15 residues. Trimming shortened V by 5 bases and J by 1 base, and 15 bases separated the two germline ends. In DNA, the CDR3 is TGCAGTGCTCCCCTGGGGGGATCGTCCTACAATGAGCAGTTCTTC. The encoded protein is CSAPLGGSSYNEQFF.

This clonotype has at least ten counts. The chain employs TRBV7-2 and TRBJ2-7; 7 bases agree with TRBD2. The CDR3 runs to 14 residues. V lost 7 bases to trimming and J lost 6 bases; unmatched junction nucleotides: 12. Germline loops: CDR1 SGHTA, CDR2 FQGNSA. For the CDR3, the DNA is TGTGCCAGCAAATCCCCGGGGACGGGAGGCGAGCAGTACTTC. Amino acid sequence: CASKSPGTGGEQYF.